Shown below are 3 T cell receptor beta chains from a single sample sequenced in a study of blood T cell repertoires in COVID-19. The repertoire was sequenced with immunoSEQ multiplex PCR; TCRdb's copy has only in-frame clones and lacks some. This table holds 70,000 to 75,000 clones, 70% to 85% found once. The sequenced sample consisted of peripheral blood. Every receptor here comes from a man aged 55 to 70 with active or convalescent COVID-19.

The rearrangement uses TRBV4-1 and TRBJ2-4, with TRBD2 matching over 7 bases. Trimming took 0 bases from V and 9 from J; bases not matched to a gene: 14. CDR3 length equals 17 residues. Germline V gene lookup returns CDR1 MGHRA and CDR2 YSYEKL. CDR3 nucleotide sequence: TGCGCCAGCAGCCAAGAGGGCGGGGGATCAGCGGTTCCCATTCAGTACTTC. Its protein product is CASSQEGGGSAVPIQYF.

The chain joins TRBV28 to TRBJ1-4; D gene unclear. Germline values: CDR1 MDHEN, CDR2 SYDVKM. The CDR3 spans 11 residues. V shed 3 bases and J shed 8 bases, with 4 bases lying between them. CDR3 sequence reads: CASSLREKLFF. The CDR3 DNA follows: TGTGCCAGCAGTTTGAGGGAAAAACTGTTTTTT.

Only one count was recorded for this clone. CDR3 sequence: CASSVGMEETQYF. For the CDR3, the DNA is TGTGCCAGCAGCGTAGGTATGGAGGAGACCCAGTACTTC. The chain links TRBV9 to TRBJ2-5; D is undetermined. Germline-derived CDR1 and CDR2 are SGDLS and YYNGEE. The CDR3 contains 13 residues. V gave up 0 bases and J gave up 5 bases, with 8 bases separating them.